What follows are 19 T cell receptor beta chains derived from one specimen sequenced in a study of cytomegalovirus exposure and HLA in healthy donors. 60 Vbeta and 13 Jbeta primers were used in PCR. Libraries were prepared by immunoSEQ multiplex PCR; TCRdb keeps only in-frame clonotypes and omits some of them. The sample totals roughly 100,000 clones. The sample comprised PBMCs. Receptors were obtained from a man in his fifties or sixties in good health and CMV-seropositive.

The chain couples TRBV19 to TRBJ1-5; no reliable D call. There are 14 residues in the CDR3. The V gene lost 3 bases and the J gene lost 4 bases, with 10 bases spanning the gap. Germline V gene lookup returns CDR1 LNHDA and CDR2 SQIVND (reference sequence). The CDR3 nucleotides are TGTGCCAGTAGTATTAGAGGGCTAAATCAGCCCCAGCATTTT. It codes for CASSIRGLNQPQHF.

The chain's CDR3 is CASSGQGRTTSYNEQFF. The DNA for the CDR3 is TGTGCCAGCAGCGGTCAGGGAAGGACTACCTCCTACAATGAGCAGTTCTTC. V and J are TRBV4-2 and TRBJ2-1; the D gene is possibly TRBD2 (6 bases). The CDR3 runs to 17 residues. V lost 5 bases and J lost 0, with 17 bases in between. Germline lookup yields CDR1 LGHNA and CDR2 YNFKEQ.

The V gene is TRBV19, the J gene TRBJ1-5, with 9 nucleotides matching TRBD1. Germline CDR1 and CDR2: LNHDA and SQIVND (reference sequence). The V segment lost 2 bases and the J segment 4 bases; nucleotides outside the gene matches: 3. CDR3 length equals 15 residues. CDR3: CASSIIGTGNQPQHF. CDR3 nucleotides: TGTGCCAGTAGTATAATTGGGACAGGGAATCAGCCCCAGCATTTT.

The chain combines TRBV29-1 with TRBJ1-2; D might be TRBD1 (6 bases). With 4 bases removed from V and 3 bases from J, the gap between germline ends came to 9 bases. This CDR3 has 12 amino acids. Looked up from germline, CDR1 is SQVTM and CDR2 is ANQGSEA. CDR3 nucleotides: TGCAGCGTTGGGCAGGGGTACTATGGCTACACCTTC. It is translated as CSVGQGYYGYTF.

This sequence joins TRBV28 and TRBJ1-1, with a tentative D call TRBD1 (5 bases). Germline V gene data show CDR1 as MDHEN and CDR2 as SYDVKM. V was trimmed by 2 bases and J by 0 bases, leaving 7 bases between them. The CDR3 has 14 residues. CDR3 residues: CASSLGAMNTEAFF. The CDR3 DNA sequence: TGTGCCAGCAGTTTAGGGGCGATGAACACTGAAGCTTTCTTT. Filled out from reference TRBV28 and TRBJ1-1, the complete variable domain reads DVKVTQSSRYLVKRTGEKVFLECVQDMDHENMFWYRQDPGLGLRLIYFSYDVKMKEKGDIPEGYSVSREKKERFSLILESASTNQTSMYLCASSLGAMNTEAFFGQGTRLTVV.

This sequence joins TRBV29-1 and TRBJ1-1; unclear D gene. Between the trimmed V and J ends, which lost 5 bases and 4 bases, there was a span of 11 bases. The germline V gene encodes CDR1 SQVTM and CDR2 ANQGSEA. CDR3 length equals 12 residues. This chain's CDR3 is CSVLKTGTEAFF. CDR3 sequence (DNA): TGCAGCGTTTTAAAGACGGGCACTGAAGCTTTCTTT. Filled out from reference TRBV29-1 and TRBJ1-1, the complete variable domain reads SAVISQKPSRDICQRGTSLTIQCQVDSQVTMMFWYRQQPGQSLTLIATANQGSEATYESGFVIDKFPISRPNLTFSTLTVSNMSPEDSSIYLCSVLKTGTEAFFGQGTRLTVV.

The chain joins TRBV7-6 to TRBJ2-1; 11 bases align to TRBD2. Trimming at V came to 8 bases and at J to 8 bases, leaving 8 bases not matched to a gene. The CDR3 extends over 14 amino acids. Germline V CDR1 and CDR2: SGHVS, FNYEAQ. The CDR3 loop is CASGRLAGGDEQFF. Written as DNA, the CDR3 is TGTGCCAGCGGACGGCTAGCGGGAGGCGATGAGCAGTTCTTC.

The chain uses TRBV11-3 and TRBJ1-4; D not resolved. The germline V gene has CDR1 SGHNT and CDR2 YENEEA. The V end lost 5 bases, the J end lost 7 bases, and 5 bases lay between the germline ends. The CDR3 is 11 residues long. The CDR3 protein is CASSLREKLFF. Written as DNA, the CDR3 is TGTGCCAGCAGCCTTCGTGAAAAACTGTTTTTT. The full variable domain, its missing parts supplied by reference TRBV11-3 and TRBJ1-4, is EAGVVQSPRYKIIEKKQPVAFWCNPISGHNTLYWYLQNLGQGPELLIRYENEEAVDDSQLPKDRFSAERLKGVDSTLKIQPAELGDSAVYLCASSLREKLFFGSGTQLSVL.

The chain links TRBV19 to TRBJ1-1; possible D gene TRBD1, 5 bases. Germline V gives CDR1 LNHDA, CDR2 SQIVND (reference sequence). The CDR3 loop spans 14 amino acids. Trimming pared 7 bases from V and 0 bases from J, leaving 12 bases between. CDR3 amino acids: CASTLGPVNTEAFF. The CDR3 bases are TGTGCCAGTACCCTGGGGCCAGTGAACACTGAAGCTTTCTTT.

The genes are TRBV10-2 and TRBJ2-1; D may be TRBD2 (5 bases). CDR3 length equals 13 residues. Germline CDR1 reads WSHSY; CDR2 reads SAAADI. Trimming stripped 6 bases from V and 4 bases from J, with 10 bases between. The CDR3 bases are TGCGCCAGCAGGCCAGCGGAATACAATGAGCAGTTCTTC. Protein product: CASRPAEYNEQFF.

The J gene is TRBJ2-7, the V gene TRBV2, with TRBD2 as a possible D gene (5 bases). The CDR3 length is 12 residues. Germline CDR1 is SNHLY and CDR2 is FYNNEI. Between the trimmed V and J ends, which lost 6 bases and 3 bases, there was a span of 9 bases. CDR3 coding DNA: TGTGCCAGCAGGGAGGTCGTCTACGAGCAGTACGTC. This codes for CASREVVYEQYV.

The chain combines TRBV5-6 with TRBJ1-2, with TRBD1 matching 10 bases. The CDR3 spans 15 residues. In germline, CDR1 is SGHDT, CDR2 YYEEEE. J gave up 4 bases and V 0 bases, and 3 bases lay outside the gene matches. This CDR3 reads CASSLVDRGVYGYTF. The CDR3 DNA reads TGTGCCAGCAGCTTGGTGGACAGGGGGGTCTATGGCTACACCTTC.

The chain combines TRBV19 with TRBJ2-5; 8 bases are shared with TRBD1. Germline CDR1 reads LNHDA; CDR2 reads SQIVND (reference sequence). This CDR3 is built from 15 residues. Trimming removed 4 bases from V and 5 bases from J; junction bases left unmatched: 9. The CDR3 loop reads CASSTFSRGLETQYF. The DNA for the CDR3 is TGTGCCAGTAGTACCTTTTCCAGGGGGCTGGAGACCCAGTACTTC.

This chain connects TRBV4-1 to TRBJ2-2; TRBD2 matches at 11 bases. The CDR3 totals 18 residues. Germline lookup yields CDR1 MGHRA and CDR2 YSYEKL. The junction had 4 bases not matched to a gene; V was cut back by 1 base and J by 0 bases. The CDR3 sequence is CASSQALAGVSNTGELFF. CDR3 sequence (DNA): TGCGCCAGCAGCCAAGCACTAGCGGGAGTCTCGAACACCGGGGAGCTGTTTTTT.

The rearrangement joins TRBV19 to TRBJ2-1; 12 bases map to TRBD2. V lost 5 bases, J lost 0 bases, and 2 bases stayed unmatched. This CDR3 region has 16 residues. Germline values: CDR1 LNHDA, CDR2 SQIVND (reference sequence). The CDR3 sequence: CASSEGLAGSYNEQFF. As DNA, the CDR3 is TGTGCCAGTAGTGAGGGACTAGCGGGCTCCTACAATGAGCAGTTCTTC.

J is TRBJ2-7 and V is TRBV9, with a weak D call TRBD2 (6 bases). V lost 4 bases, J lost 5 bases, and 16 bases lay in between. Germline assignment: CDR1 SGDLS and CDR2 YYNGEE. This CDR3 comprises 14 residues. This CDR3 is CASSPSGTAHEQYF. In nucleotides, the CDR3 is TGTGCCAGCAGCCCGAGTGGGACTGCGCACGAGCAGTACTTC.

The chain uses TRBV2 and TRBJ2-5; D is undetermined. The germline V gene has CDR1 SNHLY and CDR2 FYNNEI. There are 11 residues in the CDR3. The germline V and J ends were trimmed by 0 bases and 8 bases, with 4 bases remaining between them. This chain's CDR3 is CASSEARTQYF. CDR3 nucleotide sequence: TGTGCCAGCAGTGAAGCGCGCACCCAGTACTTC.

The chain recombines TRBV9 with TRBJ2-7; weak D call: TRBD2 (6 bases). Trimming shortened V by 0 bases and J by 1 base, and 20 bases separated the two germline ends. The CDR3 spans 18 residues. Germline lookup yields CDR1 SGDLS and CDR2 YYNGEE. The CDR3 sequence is CASSVAPGFGTGSYEQYF. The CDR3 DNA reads TGTGCCAGCAGCGTAGCTCCAGGATTCGGGACTGGGTCCTACGAGCAGTACTTC.

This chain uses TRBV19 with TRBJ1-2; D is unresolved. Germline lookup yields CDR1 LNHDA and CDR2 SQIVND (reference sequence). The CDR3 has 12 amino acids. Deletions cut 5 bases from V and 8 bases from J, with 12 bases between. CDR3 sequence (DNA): TGTGCCAGTAGTGTTAGCCCGGGAGGCTACACCTTC. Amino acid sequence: CASSVSPGGYTF.